This T cell receptor (beta chain) was sequenced during a study of human T cells and chemical hapten exposure. Findings and caveats of the study: The study found expanded TCRs formed significantly more large CDR3 similarity clusters than controls.

Each cDNA molecule in the library carried unique molecular identifiers. One entry per CDR3 protein results from TCRdb running MiXCR on the RACE reads. The sample shows some 360,000 distinct CDR3 sequences, 5.1% of them seen only once. Specified time point: pre-sensitization, week 0. The treatment was: therapeutic diphenylcyclopropenone sensitization with weekly scalp DPC. There are many counts of this clonotype. Antigen specificity is unknown. CDR1 is SGDLS, CDR2 YYNGEE, per germline. V lost 0 bases to trimming and J lost 1 base, with 10 bases between them. This CDR3 region has 15 residues. Here the sequenced sample was whole blood, taken in connection with sensitization to the hapten diphenylcyclopropenone (DPC). The receptor's source is a woman between 50 and 59 years old with alopecia areata. Some clones in this sample may be carry-over from other donors' samples. V gene TRBV9 combines with J gene TRBJ1-2; D is uncertain. For the CDR3, the DNA is TGTGCCAGCAGCGTAGGTGCAGCGATTAACTATGGCTACACCTTC. It codes for CASSVGAAINYGYTF.